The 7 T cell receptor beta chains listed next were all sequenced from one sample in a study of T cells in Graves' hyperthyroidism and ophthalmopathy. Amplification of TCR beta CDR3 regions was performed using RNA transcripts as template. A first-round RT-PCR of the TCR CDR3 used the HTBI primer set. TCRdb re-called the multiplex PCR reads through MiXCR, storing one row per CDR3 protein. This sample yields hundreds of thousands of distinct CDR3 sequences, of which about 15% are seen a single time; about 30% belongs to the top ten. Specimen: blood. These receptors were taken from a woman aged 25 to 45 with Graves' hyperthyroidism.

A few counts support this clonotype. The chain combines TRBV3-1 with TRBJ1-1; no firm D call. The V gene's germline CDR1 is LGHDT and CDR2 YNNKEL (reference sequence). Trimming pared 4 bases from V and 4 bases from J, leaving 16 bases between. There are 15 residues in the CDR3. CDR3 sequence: CASSPRLGFPTEAFF. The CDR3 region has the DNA TGTGCCAGCAGCCCCCGATTGGGGTTCCCCACTGAAGCTTTCTTT.

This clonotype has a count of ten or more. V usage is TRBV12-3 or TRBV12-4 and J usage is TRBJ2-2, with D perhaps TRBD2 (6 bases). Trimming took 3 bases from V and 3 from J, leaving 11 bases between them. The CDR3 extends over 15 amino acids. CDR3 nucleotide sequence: TGTGCCAGCAGTTTGGGGAGGAGGGACACCGGGGAGCTGTTTTTT. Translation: CASSLGRRDTGELFF.

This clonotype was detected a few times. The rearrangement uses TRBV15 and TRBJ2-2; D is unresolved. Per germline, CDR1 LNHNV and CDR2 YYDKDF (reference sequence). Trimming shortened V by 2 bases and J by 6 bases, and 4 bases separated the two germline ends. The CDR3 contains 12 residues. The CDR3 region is CATSRQPGELFF. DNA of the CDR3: TGTGCCACCAGCAGACAACCCGGGGAGCTGTTTTTT.

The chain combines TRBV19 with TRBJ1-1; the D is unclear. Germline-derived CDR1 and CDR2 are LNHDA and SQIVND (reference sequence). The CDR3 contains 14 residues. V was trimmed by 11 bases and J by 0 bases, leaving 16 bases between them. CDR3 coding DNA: TGTGCCTCCTCCCTCACAGACTTGAACACTGAAGCTTTCTTT. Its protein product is CASSLTDLNTEAFF.

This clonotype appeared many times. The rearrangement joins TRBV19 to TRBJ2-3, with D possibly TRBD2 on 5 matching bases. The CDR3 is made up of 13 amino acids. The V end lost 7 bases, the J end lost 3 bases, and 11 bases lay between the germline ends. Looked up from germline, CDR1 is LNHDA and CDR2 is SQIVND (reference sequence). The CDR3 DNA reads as TGTGCCAGTACCCCCGGGAAGACAGATACGCAGTATTTT. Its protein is CASTPGKTDTQYF.

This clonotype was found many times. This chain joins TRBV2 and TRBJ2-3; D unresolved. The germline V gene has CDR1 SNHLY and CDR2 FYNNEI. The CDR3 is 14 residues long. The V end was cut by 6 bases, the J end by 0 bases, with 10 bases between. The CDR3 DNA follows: TGTGCCAGCAGCGAGCTCCACAGCACAGATACGCAGTATTTT. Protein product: CASSELHSTDTQYF.

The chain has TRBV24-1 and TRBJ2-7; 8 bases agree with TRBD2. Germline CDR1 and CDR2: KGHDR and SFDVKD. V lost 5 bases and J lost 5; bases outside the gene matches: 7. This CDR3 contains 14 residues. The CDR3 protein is CATSGTGGRDEQYF. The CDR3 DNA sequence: TGTGCCACCAGTGGTACGGGAGGGCGGGACGAGCAGTACTTC.